This T cell receptor beta chain comes out of a study of T cell repertoires in cytomegalovirus infection. Whole-study context: The public TCR beta signatures pointed to both CMV infection and matching HLA type.

Trimming left V 1 base short and J 4 bases short, with 8 bases between. CDR1 is SGHNT and CDR2 is YYREEE in the germline V gene (reference sequence). The CDR3 sequence is 13 residues long. Study-wide points: Predominance within the ex vivo response was attributable to HLA-C-restricted CMV-specific TCR beta clonotypes. Summed frequency of public TCR beta families distinguished CMV carriers with the relevant HLA.

This clonotype was recorded many times. Its antigen is unknown. TCRdb passed the reads through MiXCR, listing each CDR3 protein once. The sample lists approximately 76,000 distinct CDR3 sequences, roughly 3.6% occurring once. The sample consisted of PBMCs. The chain is built from TRBV5-4 and TRBJ2-5; D gene unclear. The TCR originated in a human donor in good health (CMV status not recorded). Some clones in this sample may be carry-over from other donors' samples. CDR3 sequence: CASSLPGGETQYF. Here the CDR3 DNA reads TGTGCCAGCAGCTTGCCAGGCGGAGAGACCCAGTACTTC.